A single sample gave rise to the 18 T cell receptor beta chains below, sequenced in a study of blood T cell repertoires in COVID-19. Profiling relied on immunoSEQ multiplex PCR, and the TCRdb table lists in-frame clones only, not all of them. This sample has a few hundred thousand clones, with roughly 86% found just once. Input material: peripheral blood. The receptors here all came from a woman in her forties or fifties who had recovered from COVID-19.

This clone was counted a single time. CDR3 in DNA: TGTGCCAGCAGTTACAGACAGGAGAACTATGGCTACACCTTC. Translation: CASSYRQENYGYTF. The chain has TRBV6-6 and TRBJ1-2; perhaps TRBD1 as D (6 bases). Trimming cost V 2 bases and J 2 bases, with 9 bases left between them. Germline values: CDR1 MNHNY, CDR2 SVGAGI (reference sequence). The CDR3 runs 14 residues.

V usage is TRBV2 and J usage is TRBJ2-7; 9 bases are a match to TRBD1. The germline CDR1 and CDR2 sequences are SNHLY and FYNNEI. CDR3 length: 16 amino acids. V shed 1 base, J shed 4 bases, and the junction held 8 bases outside the gene matches. CDR3 protein: CASSEEAGQGPYEQYF. Written as DNA, the CDR3 is TGTGCCAGCAGTGAAGAGGCGGGACAGGGCCCATACGAGCAGTACTTC.

V and J are TRBV14 and TRBJ2-7; D remains unclear. This CDR3 is 11 amino acids long. Trimming removed 5 bases at V and 3 bases at J, with 5 bases between. CDR1 SGHDN and CDR2 FVKESK come from the germline V gene. CDR3 sequence reads: CASSSYYEQYF. The DNA of the CDR3 is TGTGCCAGCAGCTCGTACTACGAGCAGTACTTC.

This chain connects TRBV24-1 to TRBJ2-7; 7 nucleotides match TRBD1. The ends lost 4 bases at V and 1 base at J; junction bases unmatched: 3. From germline, CDR1 is KGHDR and CDR2 SFDVKD. The CDR3 contains 14 residues. The CDR3 loop reads CATSDSGQSYEQYF. DNA of the CDR3: TGTGCCACCAGTGACTCGGGACAGTCCTACGAGCAGTACTTC.

The sample holds one count of this clone. The rearrangement uses TRBV19 and TRBJ1-1; possible D gene TRBD1, 5 bases. In germline, CDR1 is LNHDA, CDR2 SQIVND (reference sequence). With 5 bases removed from V and 1 base from J, the gap between germline ends came to 14 bases. This CDR3 is built from 15 residues. The CDR3 bases are TGTGCCAGTAGTGTCTCAGGGAAGGGGAACACTGAAGCTTTCTTT. The encoded protein is CASSVSGKGNTEAFF.

The DNA for the CDR3 is TGTGCCAGCAGCGCTACAGGGCACGAGCAGTACTTC. Protein: CASSATGHEQYF. The chain carries TRBV6-2 or TRBV6-3 and TRBJ2-7; tentatively, D is TRBD1 (6 bases). V was shortened by 6 bases and J by 5 bases, with 11 bases between the two germline ends. The CDR3 sequence is 12 residues long. Germline V lookup: CDR1 MNHEY, CDR2 SVGEGT.

The CDR3 bases are TGTGCCAGCAGCCTCCACGGAGCGGGCAACACTGAAGCTTTCTTT. Translated, it gives CASSLHGAGNTEAFF. The chain joins TRBV7-2 to TRBJ1-1; D ambiguous. The CDR3 is 15 amino acids. Trimming left V 5 bases short and J 2 bases short, with 15 bases between. Per the germline V gene, CDR1 is SGHTA and CDR2 is FQGNSA.

The chain has TRBV28 and TRBJ2-2; D uncertain. Per the germline V gene, CDR1 is MDHEN and CDR2 is SYDVKM. Trimming removed 9 bases from V and 4 bases from J, with 12 bases in between. The CDR3 runs 13 residues. CDR3 coding DNA: TGTGCCAGTCCCCCAACAGTCACCGGGGAGCTGTTTTTT. Amino acid sequence: CASPPTVTGELFF.

This rearrangement joins TRBV11-3 to TRBJ2-1, with 9 bases fitting TRBD2. The CDR3 has 15 amino acids. From germline, CDR1 is SGHNT and CDR2 YENEEA. The V segment lost 5 bases and the J segment 3 bases; nucleotides outside the gene matches: 5. The CDR3 sequence is CASSVGLANYNEQFF. CDR3 bases: TGTGCCAGCAGCGTGGGACTAGCCAACTACAATGAGCAGTTCTTC.

The gene calls are TRBV7-2 and TRBJ2-7; maybe TRBD2 (5 bases). The germline V gene has CDR1 SGHTA and CDR2 FQGNSA. The CDR3 extends over 15 amino acids. Trimming took off 5 bases at V and 3 bases at J, with 17 bases between the two ends. CDR3 sequence (DNA): TGTGCCAGCAGCGTTGGGAGAGACCCGATCTACGAGCAGTACTTC. As protein: CASSVGRDPIYEQYF.

V gene TRBV28 combines with J gene TRBJ1-2, with 8 bases that match TRBD1. Per germline, CDR1 MDHEN and CDR2 SYDVKM. The CDR3 length is 14 residues. Losses at the gene ends were 6 bases for V and 4 bases for J; bases not matched to a gene: 7. CDR3 bases: TGTGCCAGCAGAACGACAGGGGTTTTCTATGGCTACACCTTC. Translation gives CASRTTGVFYGYTF.

This clone was seen at least ten times. This chain uses TRBV7-6 with TRBJ2-2; 11 bases fit TRBD2. The ends lost 5 bases at V and 8 bases at J; junction bases unmatched: 7. The CDR3 covers 15 residues. In germline, CDR1 is SGHVS, CDR2 FNYEAQ. For the CDR3, the DNA is TGTGCCAGCAGCCCCGGGACTAGCGGAAGGGGGGAGCTGTTTTTT. Protein sequence: CASSPGTSGRGELFF. The full variable domain, completed using reference TRBV7-6 and TRBJ2-2, is GAGVSQSPRYKVTKRGQDVALRCDPISGHVSLYWYRQALGQGPEFLTYFNYEAQQDKSGLPNDRFSAERPEGSISTLTIQRTEQRDSAMYRCASSPGTSGRGELFFGEGSRLTVL.

The chain employs TRBV27 and TRBJ2-5; 7 nucleotides agree with TRBD1. This CDR3 has 15 residues. J lost 4 bases, V lost 6 bases, and 11 bases had no gene match. The V gene's germline CDR1 is MNHEY and CDR2 SMNVEV (reference sequence). The CDR3 sequence is CASSLWGTEGETQYF. CDR3 nucleotides: TGTGCCAGCAGCCTGTGGGGGACAGAGGGAGAGACCCAGTACTTC.

The V and J genes are TRBV6-2 or TRBV6-3 and TRBJ1-4; TRBD1 might be the D (5 bases). CDR1 is MNHEY, CDR2 SVGEGT, per germline. Trimming shortened V by 5 bases and J by 17 bases, and 21 bases separated the two germline ends. The CDR3 has 13 amino acids. CDR3 coding DNA: TGTGCCAGCAGTAGGGATGGCGGACAACCCGGCTTTTTT. Translated, it gives CASSRDGGQPGFF.

This clone was seen a single time. This chain joins TRBV5-1 and TRBJ2-5; the D gene is possibly TRBD2 (6 bases). V was trimmed by 2 bases and J by 3 bases, leaving 11 bases between them. This CDR3 has 14 amino acids. CDR1 and CDR2 from the germline V gene are SGHRS and YFSETQ. This CDR3 is CASSLLIAEETQYF. The CDR3 bases are TGCGCCAGCAGCTTACTCATAGCGGAAGAGACCCAGTACTTC. Based on the CDR3 plus reference TRBV5-1 and TRBJ2-5, the full variable domain is KAGVTQTPRYLIKTRGQQVTLSCSPISGHRSVSWYQQTPGQGLQFLFEYFSETQRNKGNFPGRFSGRQFSNSRSEMNVSTLELGDSALYLCASSLLIAEETQYFGPGTRLLVL.

This clone was counted a few times. The gene calls are TRBV9 and TRBJ2-3; 9 bases agree with TRBD2. The CDR3 length is 14 residues. After removal of 3 bases from V and 8 bases from J, the junction contained 7 bases not matched to a gene. Germline CDR1 is SGDLS and CDR2 is YYNGEE. CDR3 nucleotides: TGTGCCAGCAGCGCAGCGGGGGGTGCAGGTACGCAGTATTTT. Translating it yields CASSAAGGAGTQYF.

The sample holds one count of this clone. This chain uses TRBV28 with TRBJ1-5; 7 bases are shared with TRBD1. Looked up from germline, CDR1 is MDHEN and CDR2 is SYDVKM. The ends lost 5 bases at V and 9 bases at J; junction bases unmatched: 13. This CDR3 contains 15 residues. CDR3 in amino acids: CASSGQVLGARPQHF. As DNA, the CDR3 is TGTGCCAGCAGTGGACAGGTTTTGGGGGCTCGGCCCCAGCATTTT.

The V call is TRBV9, the J call TRBJ1-2, with D unclear. This CDR3 has 12 amino acids. V was trimmed by 0 bases and J by 8 bases, leaving 8 bases between them. Looked up from germline, CDR1 is SGDLS and CDR2 is YYNGEE. CDR3 DNA: TGTGCCAGCAGCGTAGGGTCAGGCGGCTACACCTTC. Encoded protein: CASSVGSGGYTF.